Shown below are 19 T cell receptor beta chains from a single sample sequenced in a study of blood T cell repertoires in COVID-19. The assay was immunoSEQ multiplex PCR, and TCRdb's table has in-frame clones only and misses some. Among around 250,000 clones, about 89% were seen once, and the ten largest hold over 8%. The sample consisted of peripheral blood. These receptor sequences come from a man in his forties or fifties with active or convalescent COVID-19.

The chain uses TRBV29-1 and TRBJ1-2, with 7 bases aligning to TRBD1. The V segment lost 4 bases and the J segment 2 bases; nucleotides outside the gene matches: 4. Germline V CDR1 and CDR2: SQVTM, ANQGSEA. This CDR3 comprises 13 residues. CDR3 sequence (DNA): TGCAGCGTTGCCGGGACAGCAAACTATGGCTACACCTTC. This gives the protein CSVAGTANYGYTF.

V is TRBV11-3 and J is TRBJ2-5, with 7 bases lining up with TRBD2. Unmatched junction bases numbered 10, after V lost 1 base and J lost 8 bases. The CDR3 is made up of 15 amino acids. Germline loops: CDR1 SGHNT, CDR2 YENEEA. The CDR3 loop is CASSLGGRLGRTQYF. The DNA of the CDR3 is TGTGCCAGCAGCTTAGGCGGGAGACTGGGGAGAACCCAGTACTTC.

The chain joins TRBV25-1 to TRBJ2-1, with a weak D call TRBD2 (6 bases). This CDR3 region has 16 residues. The germline V and J ends were trimmed by 4 bases and 7 bases, with 20 bases remaining between them. Germline-derived CDR1 and CDR2 are MGHDK and SYGVNS. The CDR3 loop reads CASSGTSPGVYNEQFF. CDR3 in DNA: TGTGCCAGCAGTGGGACCTCACCGGGGGTATATAATGAGCAGTTCTTC.

V gene TRBV19 combines with J gene TRBJ2-7; no reliable D call. CDR1 is LNHDA and CDR2 is SQIVND in the germline V gene (reference sequence). The CDR3 extends over 13 amino acids. Trimming cost V 7 bases and J 3 bases, with 13 bases left between them. CDR3 residues: CASKSVSGYEQYF. As DNA, the CDR3 is TGTGCCAGTAAATCGGTGTCAGGCTACGAGCAGTACTTC.

The chain combines TRBV6-1 with TRBJ1-3, with TRBD1 identical over 9 bases. V was clipped by 0 bases and J by 2 bases; unmatched bases: 2. CDR1 and CDR2 (germline): MNHNS, SASEGT. This CDR3 is 16 amino acids long. In nucleotides, the CDR3 is TGTGCCAGCAGTGAAGCGGGACAGGGAGCTGGAAACACCATATATTTT. It codes for CASSEAGQGAGNTIYF.

This sequence joins TRBV5-6 and TRBJ2-3; 7 nucleotides align to TRBD2. With V trimmed by 0 bases and J by 2 bases, 3 bases remained unmatched. Germline CDR1 reads SGHDT; CDR2 reads YYEEEE. CDR3 length: 15 residues. The CDR3 spells CASSLVSGVTDTQYF. The CDR3, as DNA: TGTGCCAGCAGCTTGGTGAGCGGGGTCACAGATACGCAGTATTTT.

The gene calls are TRBV12-3 or TRBV12-4 and TRBJ2-1; TRBD1 is a possible D gene (5 bases). This CDR3 is 12 amino acids long. The V end lost 6 bases, the J end lost 14 bases, and 17 bases lay between the germline ends. The CDR3 spells CASRGIQASEFF. Here the CDR3 DNA reads TGTGCCAGCAGGGGGATACAGGCCTCGGAGTTCTTC.

The chain combines TRBV5-6 with TRBJ1-2; possibly TRBD1 for D (5 bases). The V end lost 4 bases, the J end lost 4 bases, and 20 bases lay between the germline ends. This CDR3 spans 16 amino acids. Germline CDR1 reads SGHDT; CDR2 reads YYEEEE. Written as DNA, the CDR3 is TGTGCCAGCAGCGCGTACCAGGGATTCGGTAGCTATGGCTACACCTTC. It yields the protein CASSAYQGFGSYGYTF.

The chain employs TRBV29-1 and TRBJ2-5; D remains ambiguous. V shed 7 bases and J shed 0 bases, with 21 bases lying between them. Germline V gene sequence: CDR1 SQVTM, CDR2 ANQGSEA. The CDR3 is 16 residues long. In nucleotides, the CDR3 is TGCAGCGCCCAGAACCCCACTCGACGGGACCAAGAGACCCAGTACTTC. It specifies CSAQNPTRRDQETQYF.

V usage is TRBV5-6 and J usage is TRBJ1-1, with a weak D call TRBD1 (6 bases). Trimming left V 5 bases short and J 9 bases short, with 14 bases between. This CDR3 is built from 12 residues. Germline V gives CDR1 SGHDT, CDR2 YYEEEE. The CDR3 sequence is CASSFDRLKAFF. The CDR3 DNA reads as TGTGCCAGCAGTTTTGACAGGTTGAAAGCTTTCTTT.

This chain connects TRBV5-1 to TRBJ2-1; TRBD1 agrees at 8 bases. In germline, CDR1 is SGHRS, CDR2 YFSETQ. Losses at the gene ends were 4 bases for V and 5 bases for J; bases not matched to a gene: 8. The CDR3 is 15 residues long. Here the CDR3 DNA reads TGCGCCAGCAGCCTAAGACAGGGGAAGAACAATGAGCAGTTCTTC. Its protein product is CASSLRQGKNNEQFF.

The rearrangement uses TRBV6-2 or TRBV6-3 and TRBJ2-7; 8 bases line up with TRBD2. The germline CDR1 and CDR2 sequences are MNHEY and SVGEGT. Unmatched junction bases numbered 13, after V lost 5 bases and J lost 4 bases. The CDR3 has 16 residues. The CDR3 protein is CASSPIPGLERYEQYF. CDR3 DNA sequence: TGTGCCAGCAGTCCAATTCCGGGACTAGAACGTTACGAGCAGTACTTC.

V and J are TRBV15 and TRBJ2-2; D is unresolved. Trimming took 0 bases from V and 2 from J, leaving 10 bases between them. Germline values: CDR1 LNHNV, CDR2 YYDKDF (reference sequence). This CDR3 has 16 amino acids. The CDR3: CATSRDSRLNTGELFF. For the CDR3, the DNA is TGTGCCACCAGCAGAGATTCCAGGCTTAACACCGGGGAGCTGTTTTTT.

The genes are TRBV6-5 and TRBJ2-7; tentatively, D is TRBD2 (5 bases). The V end was cut by 6 bases, the J end by 3 bases, with 12 bases between. Germline CDR1 reads MNHEY; CDR2 reads SVGAGI. CDR3 size: 13 residues. CDR3 sequence: CASRDPGYYEQYF. For the CDR3, the DNA is TGTGCCAGCAGGGACCCGGGGTACTACGAGCAGTACTTC.

The J gene is TRBJ2-1, the V gene TRBV9; 7 nucleotides agree with TRBD2. Germline CDR1 reads SGDLS; CDR2 reads YYNGEE. This CDR3 comprises 18 residues. J was trimmed by 0 bases and V by 0 bases; bases with no gene match: 9. This chain's CDR3 is CASSVEPGLPSSYNEQFF. Here the CDR3 DNA reads TGTGCCAGCAGCGTAGAGCCGGGACTACCAAGCTCCTACAATGAGCAGTTCTTC.

V usage is TRBV2 and J usage is TRBJ2-7; weak D call: TRBD1 (5 bases). V lost 6 bases and J 6 bases, leaving 6 bases between the germline ends. The CDR3 covers 10 residues. CDR1 and CDR2 (germline): SNHLY, FYNNEI. The CDR3 loop is CASRGLEQYF. CDR3 DNA sequence: TGTGCCAGCAGGGGGCTCGAGCAGTACTTC.

CDR3 nucleotides: TGTGCCAGCAGCCCATGGGAGTCGGAAAAAGATACGCAGTATTTT. As protein: CASSPWESEKDTQYF. The chain employs TRBV9 and TRBJ2-3, with TRBD2 as a possible D gene (5 bases). The CDR3 consists of 15 residues. From germline, CDR1 is SGDLS and CDR2 YYNGEE. The ends were cut back, 4 bases at V and 5 bases at J, with 17 bases in the middle.

This sequence joins TRBV5-1 and TRBJ2-3; TRBD1 agrees at 7 bases. Looked up from germline, CDR1 is SGHRS and CDR2 is YFSETQ. The CDR3 extends over 16 amino acids. Unmatched junction bases numbered 8, after V lost 4 bases and J lost 0 bases. The CDR3 coding sequence is TGCGCCAGCAGCGTGGAACAGGGGTTAAGCACAGATACGCAGTATTTT. Translated, it gives CASSVEQGLSTDTQYF.

The chain employs TRBV6-6 and TRBJ2-1; D is perhaps TRBD1 (5 bases). The CDR3 loop spans 12 amino acids. V was clipped by 2 bases and J by 9 bases, with 8 bases between them. Germline values: CDR1 MNHNY, CDR2 SVGAGI (reference sequence). The CDR3 DNA reads as TGTGCCAGCAGTTACCAGACAGCTGAGCAGTTCTTC. It specifies CASSYQTAEQFF.